Each of the 25 T cell receptor beta chains below was sequenced from the same sample in a study of shared clonotypes between healthy human individuals (TCRdb year 2020). The library was obtained by the immunoSEQ multiplex PCR assay. The clones in this table, taken by TCRdb from immuneACCESS, are in-frame only. Not every clone is retained; where verified, under half of the shortfall comes from an unresolved V gene, and the cause of the rest is unknown. Here the sample has around 1,000,000 clones; about 72% occur a single time. 0.7% to 0.95% of the sample lies in the top ten. The sample was memory CD4+ T cells from PBMCs. Taken with the paper, the label for cell subset or site translates to: CD45RA-negative fraction. Receptors were obtained from a man aged 18 to 29 in good health. Some clones in this sample may be carry-over from other donors' samples.

The chain uses TRBV4-2 and TRBJ2-5; a possible D gene is TRBD1 (5 bases). The CDR3 has 16 amino acids. Germline values: CDR1 LGHNA, CDR2 YNFKEQ. Trimming removed 1 base from V and 4 bases from J, with 16 bases in between. The CDR3: CASSQGGRGVVETQYF. CDR3 sequence (DNA): TGTGCCAGCAGCCAAGGAGGTAGGGGTGTAGTAGAGACCCAGTACTTC.

The chain couples TRBV7-3 to TRBJ2-1; D unresolved. V was cut by 5 bases and J by 0 bases, with 11 bases left in between. The germline CDR1 and CDR2 sequences are SGHTA and FQGTGA. The CDR3 spans 15 residues. In nucleotides, the CDR3 is TGTGCCAGCAGCCCCAGGCGGACCTCCTACAATGAGCAGTTCTTC. It yields the protein CASSPRRTSYNEQFF.

In this sample, this clone turned up a few times. The chain combines TRBV5-1 with TRBJ1-3; no clear D. CDR3 length equals 15 residues. Germline lookup yields CDR1 SGHRS and CDR2 YFSETQ. V lost 4 bases and J lost 3, with 14 bases in between. In DNA form, the CDR3 reads TGCGCCAGCAGCACGGACCCGGGAATTGGAAACACCATATATTTT. This codes for CASSTDPGIGNTIYF. The entire variable domain, with the rest obtained from reference TRBV5-1 and TRBJ1-3, is as follows: KAGVTQTPRYLIKTRGQQVTLSCSPISGHRSVSWYQQTPGQGLQFLFEYFSETQRNKGNFPGRFSGRQFSNSRSEMNVSTLELGDSALYLCASSTDPGIGNTIYFGEGSWLTVV.

This chain uses TRBV25-1 with TRBJ2-7; tentative D call: TRBD2 (6 bases). This CDR3 contains 14 residues. CDR1 is MGHDK and CDR2 is SYGVNS in the germline V gene. V gave up 7 bases and J gave up 6 bases, with 19 bases separating them. Here the CDR3 DNA reads TGTGCCAGCACCCTTGCGGGAAGGGACGGCGAGCAGTACTTC. It is translated as CASTLAGRDGEQYF.

This chain links TRBV18 with TRBJ2-5; 10 bases are shared with TRBD2. From germline, CDR1 is KGHSH and CDR2 LQKENI. The CDR3 has 16 residues. With V trimmed by 4 bases and J by 5 bases, 10 bases remained unmatched. The DNA for the CDR3 is TGTGCCAGCTCACGCTCTAGCGGGAGCGGCGAGGAGACCCAGTACTTC. Protein sequence: CASSRSSGSGEETQYF. Together with reference TRBV18 and TRBJ2-5, the CDR3 gives the full variable domain: NAGVMQNPRHLVRRRGQEARLRCSPMKGHSHVYWYRQLPEEGLKFMVYLQKENIIDESGMPKERFSAEFPKEGPSILRIQQVVRGDSAAYFCASSRSSGSGEETQYFGPGTRLLVL.

Ten or more counts support this clone. This chain joins TRBV30 and TRBJ1-2; D is unresolved. This CDR3 region has 14 residues. In germline, CDR1 is GTSNPN, CDR2 SVGIG (reference sequence). The V and J ends lost 2 bases and 5 bases respectively, with 15 bases between them. The CDR3 nucleotides are TGTGCCTGGAGTAAACAGCTCTCTGGGTATGGCTACACCTTC. Translated, it gives CAWSKQLSGYGYTF.

This clone was counted only a few times. The V gene is TRBV5-4, the J gene TRBJ2-3; 9 nucleotides agree with TRBD2. Germline V gene data show CDR1 as SGHNT and CDR2 as YYREEE (reference sequence). This CDR3 has 19 residues. The junction had 12 bases not matched to a gene; V was cut back by 0 bases and J by 1 base. The CDR3 reads CASSLGGTAGGPRTDTQYF. CDR3 coding DNA: TGTGCCAGCAGCTTGGGGGGAACGGCGGGAGGGCCACGCACAGATACGCAGTATTTT.

The chain uses TRBV28 and TRBJ1-4; D is possibly TRBD1 (5 bases). Deletions cut 7 bases from V and 8 bases from J, with 23 bases between. This CDR3 has 16 amino acids. The germline gives CDR1 MDHEN, CDR2 SYDVKM. The CDR3 DNA reads as TGTGCCAGCAAGGGTCGAGGCCCGACGGACAAAGAAAAACTGTTTTTT. This sequence encodes CASKGRGPTDKEKLFF.

This clone appeared once. Other DNA sequences in this sample translate to the same CDR3. CDR3 coding DNA: TGTGCCAGCAGCTTGGGGCTAGCGGGAACAGATACGCAGTATTTT. It encodes CASSLGLAGTDTQYF. This chain links TRBV5-4 with TRBJ2-3; 9 bases map to TRBD2. Germline trimming cut 0 bases from V and 3 bases from J; bases unmatched to any gene: 2. CDR1 and CDR2 from the germline V gene are SGHNT and YYREEE (reference sequence). The CDR3 is made up of 15 amino acids.

The CDR3 protein is CASSLSGGINYGYTF. The DNA of the CDR3 is TGTGCCAGCAGCTTGTCAGGGGGAATCAACTATGGCTACACCTTC. This chain connects TRBV5-4 to TRBJ1-2, with 7 bases aligning to TRBD1. The CDR3 length is 15 residues. Germline lookup yields CDR1 SGHNT and CDR2 YYREEE (reference sequence). The trim removed 1 base at V and 2 bases at J, leaving 5 bases unmatched.

Points on this clone: This likely traces to a read error, being one base from a far larger clone. The sample carries other DNA sequences with the same CDR3. The V and J genes are TRBV7-2 and TRBJ1-2, with TRBD1 matching 7 bases. The CDR3 consists of 13 residues. CDR1 is SGHTA and CDR2 is FQGNSA in the germline V gene. CDR3 amino acids: CASNRQGEGGYTF. DNA for the CDR3: TGTGCCAGCAACCGACAGGGAGAGGGTGGCTATACCTTC.

The genes are TRBV7-9 and TRBJ2-2, with 7 bases identical to TRBD2. Germline V gene lookup returns CDR1 SEHNR and CDR2 FQNEAQ (reference sequence). This CDR3 region has 16 residues. J was trimmed by 0 bases and V by 5 bases; bases with no gene match: 6. The CDR3: CASSRETSTNTGELFF. DNA of the CDR3: TGTGCCAGCAGCCGAGAGACTAGCACGAACACCGGGGAGCTGTTTTTT.

V and J are TRBV6-6 and TRBJ2-7; 7 positions agree with TRBD1. After removal of 6 bases from V and 0 bases from J, the junction contained 8 bases not matched to a gene. The CDR3 contains 15 residues. CDR1 and CDR2 (germline): MNHNY, SVGAGI (reference sequence). The CDR3 nucleotides read TGTGCCAGCAGCCGAGGACAGGCTCGCTCCTACGAGCAGTACTTC. It encodes CASSRGQARSYEQYF.

In its sample, this clone was seen many times. The chain employs TRBV29-1 and TRBJ2-3; 10 nucleotides align to TRBD2. The ends lost 4 bases at V and 4 bases at J; junction bases unmatched: 8. This CDR3 comprises 15 residues. Germline assignment: CDR1 SQVTM and CDR2 ANQGSEA. The CDR3 is CSVALASGSPDTQYF. In nucleotides, the CDR3 is TGCAGCGTTGCCCTGGCTAGCGGGAGTCCAGATACGCAGTATTTT.

This clone was seen a few times. This chain connects TRBV11-3 to TRBJ1-1; D unclear. Trimming cost V 5 bases and J 1 base, with 8 bases left between them. This CDR3 is 13 amino acids long. CDR1 is SGHNT and CDR2 is YENEEA in the germline V gene. CDR3: CASSLQTNTEAFF. The CDR3 coding sequence is TGTGCCAGCAGCCTTCAGACGAACACTGAAGCTTTCTTT.

This chain uses TRBV6-5 with TRBJ1-3; D perhaps matches TRBD1 (5 bases). Per germline, CDR1 MNHEY and CDR2 SVGAGI. The CDR3 has 15 residues. The germline V and J ends were trimmed by 11 bases and 3 bases, with 20 bases remaining between them. In DNA, the CDR3 is TGTGCCTCCCGTGGGGGGAGCGTAGGTGGAAACACCATATATTTT. Translation: CASRGGSVGGNTIYF.

Only a few counts were recorded for this clone. The chain has TRBV7-2 and TRBJ2-5; a possible D gene is TRBD1 (6 bases). The germline CDR1 and CDR2 sequences are SGHTA and FQGNSA. V was shortened by 4 bases and J by 4 bases, with 19 bases between the two germline ends. The CDR3 contains 16 residues. The CDR3, as DNA: TGTGCCAGCAGCTCAGGTGGAAATACAGGGATAGAGACCCAGTACTTC. It yields the protein CASSSGGNTGIETQYF.

The chain combines TRBV6-5 with TRBJ1-2; no clear D gene. CDR1 is MNHEY, CDR2 SVGAGI, per germline. The length of the CDR3 is 12 residues. V was shortened by 6 bases and J by 2 bases, with 7 bases between the two germline ends. This CDR3 reads CASSIDNYGYTF. The CDR3, as DNA: TGTGCCAGCAGCATCGACAACTATGGCTACACCTTC.

This clone was counted many times. The rearrangement joins TRBV30 to TRBJ2-2; D not certain. Germline V gives CDR1 GTSNPN, CDR2 SVGIG (reference sequence). Deletions cut 1 base from V and 4 bases from J, with 10 bases between. The CDR3 loop spans 14 amino acids. DNA of the CDR3: TGTGCCTGGAGTGCCACCCGAAGCACCGGGGAGCTGTTTTTT. Its protein is CAWSATRSTGELFF.

The genes are TRBV14 and TRBJ1-4; TRBD1 is a possible D gene (6 bases). The CDR3 length is 15 residues. Trimming removed 1 base at V and 7 bases at J, with 13 bases between. Per the germline V gene, CDR1 is SGHDN and CDR2 is FVKESK. The CDR3 sequence: CASSQVQGGGEKLFF. CDR3 nucleotides: TGTGCCAGCAGCCAAGTACAGGGCGGCGGTGAAAAACTGTTTTTT.

This clone was counted at least ten times. Other DNA sequences in this sample translate to the same CDR3. The rearrangement links TRBV18 to TRBJ1-1; D is perhaps TRBD1 (6 bases). The germline V and J ends were trimmed by 0 bases and 1 base, with 9 bases remaining between them. Per the germline V gene, CDR1 is KGHSH and CDR2 is LQKENI. The CDR3 length is 15 residues. CDR3 nucleotide sequence: TGTGCCAGCTCACCACCGGGGGGACAGAACACTGAAGCTTTCTTT. It is translated as CASSPPGGQNTEAFF.

The J gene is TRBJ2-7, the V gene TRBV6-5; no firm D call. V was cut by 0 bases and J by 0 bases, with 9 bases left in between. The CDR3 consists of 15 residues. Germline-derived CDR1 and CDR2 are MNHEY and SVGAGI. The CDR3 DNA sequence: TGTGCCAGCAGTTACTCTTGGGCGACCTCCTACGAGCAGTACTTC. It translates to CASSYSWATSYEQYF.

The J gene is TRBJ2-5, the V gene TRBV18, with D possibly matching TRBD2 (5 bases). Germline CDR1 is KGHSH and CDR2 is LQKENI. The CDR3 consists of 17 residues. The V gene lost 1 base and the J gene lost 5 bases, with 20 bases spanning the gap. In DNA, the CDR3 is TGTGCCAGCTCACCACTAACCCCCGGGAAGGGAACGGAGACCCAGTACTTC. It translates to CASSPLTPGKGTETQYF.

The genes are TRBV27 and TRBJ1-4; no clear D. Per germline, CDR1 MNHEY and CDR2 SMNVEV (reference sequence). The CDR3 extends over 14 amino acids. V gave up 0 bases and J gave up 6 bases, with 8 bases separating them. For the CDR3, the DNA is TGTGCCAGCAGTTTATCCCCCCAGGATGAAAAACTGTTTTTT. It encodes CASSLSPQDEKLFF.

This chain joins TRBV2 and TRBJ2-1, with D unclear. CDR1 is SNHLY, CDR2 FYNNEI, per germline. The CDR3 has 12 residues. The V end was cut by 6 bases, the J end by 8 bases, with 11 bases between. CDR3 in DNA: TGTGCCAGCAGGGAATGGTTTGATGAGCAGTTCTTC. This translates into CASREWFDEQFF.